Each of the 32 T cell receptor beta chains below was sequenced from the same sample in a study of OX40 agonist ivuxolimab in advanced cancers. Clones were sequenced by immunoSEQ multiplex PCR, and TCRdb holds only the in-frame ones, with some missing. The sample holds about 6,100 clones, roughly 80% seen once. Here the sequenced sample was CD4+ or CD8+ T cells sorted from blood, taken in a trial of the OX40 agonist ivuxolimab. These receptors originate from an adult with an advanced solid tumor such as melanoma, head and neck, liver or kidney cancer.

This clone was counted a few times. This rearrangement joins TRBV7-3 to TRBJ2-5; no reliable D call. V lost 2 bases and J lost 4, with 11 bases in between. CDR3 length equals 14 residues. Germline CDR1 reads SGHTA; CDR2 reads FQGTGA. The CDR3 region is CASSLGVVGETQYF. In DNA, the CDR3 is TGTGCCAGCAGCTTAGGGGTTGTCGGAGAGACCCAGTACTTC.

The chain is built from TRBV7-6 and TRBJ2-7; D is ambiguous. This CDR3 is built from 16 residues. Trimming shortened V by 5 bases and J by 6 bases, and 23 bases separated the two germline ends. CDR1 and CDR2 (germline): SGHVS, FNYEAQ. The CDR3 spells CASSPPLGGGPGEQYF. In nucleotides, the CDR3 is TGTGCCAGCAGCCCCCCACTGGGTGGCGGTCCGGGCGAGCAGTACTTC.

The V call is TRBV27, the J call TRBJ2-3; D remains unclear. V was trimmed by 1 base and J by 6 bases, leaving 11 bases between them. This CDR3 comprises 14 residues. Germline CDR1 and CDR2: MNHEY and SMNVEV (reference sequence). The DNA of the CDR3 is TGTGCCAGCAGTTTATACCTGGGATGGGATACGCAGTATTTT. As protein: CASSLYLGWDTQYF.

This sequence joins TRBV16 and TRBJ1-5; D gene uncertain. Trimming took off 0 bases at V and 7 bases at J, with 4 bases between the two ends. The germline gives CDR1 KGHSY, CDR2 FQNENV. This CDR3 spans 12 amino acids. Written as DNA, the CDR3 is TGTGCCAGCAGCCAATCATGGCAGCCCCAGCATTTT. It yields the protein CASSQSWQPQHF.

This clone was seen more than once but under ten times. The chain uses TRBV6-6 and TRBJ1-2; D perhaps matches TRBD1 (5 bases). Trimming pared 0 bases from V and 3 bases from J, leaving 11 bases between. The CDR3 is made up of 15 amino acids. Germline loops: CDR1 MNHNY, CDR2 SVGAGI (reference sequence). CDR3 DNA sequence: TGTGCCAGCAGTTACTCGAGGACGGGGGACTATGGCTACACCTTC. It encodes CASSYSRTGDYGYTF.

The CDR3 sequence: CASSHGPGSYEQYF. For the CDR3, the DNA is TGTGCCAGCAGCCACGGGCCAGGGAGTTACGAGCAGTACTTC. The chain combines TRBV7-3 with TRBJ2-7, with D tentatively TRBD1 or TRBD2 (5 bases each). Germline V gives CDR1 SGHTA, CDR2 FQGTGA. Trimming stripped 5 bases from V and 4 bases from J, with 15 bases between. This CDR3 has 14 amino acids.

V is TRBV7-9 and J is TRBJ2-3; no firm D call. This CDR3 has 16 amino acids. Germline V CDR1 and CDR2: SEHNR, FQNEAQ (reference sequence). The V and J ends lost 0 bases and 2 bases respectively, with 12 bases between them. In nucleotides, the CDR3 is TGTGCCAGCAGCTTAGCGACCGGTGGTATCACAGATACGCAGTATTTT. Protein: CASSLATGGITDTQYF.

The chain combines TRBV27 with TRBJ1-2, with D possibly matching TRBD1 (5 bases). Trimming pared 3 bases from V and 5 bases from J, leaving 13 bases between. Germline V gene data show CDR1 as MNHEY and CDR2 as SMNVEV (reference sequence). This CDR3 comprises 14 residues. In nucleotides, the CDR3 is TGTGCCAGCAGTTTCAAAGGGGCTTCTTATGGCTACACCTTC. Amino acids: CASSFKGASYGYTF.

J is TRBJ2-1 and V is TRBV28, with D hard to call. The CDR3 sequence is 19 residues long. CDR1 is MDHEN, CDR2 SYDVKM, per germline. Trimming stripped 3 bases from V and 1 base from J, with 22 bases between. The CDR3 sequence is CASSLRRAALGFSYNEQFF. CDR3 nucleotide sequence: TGTGCCAGCAGTTTGCGCCGGGCGGCCCTTGGCTTTTCCTACAATGAGCAGTTCTTC.

The V call is TRBV7-8, the J call TRBJ1-1; D call uncertain. Germline V gives CDR1 SGHVS, CDR2 FQNEAQ. V dropped 1 base and J dropped 0 bases, with 6 bases sitting between them. The CDR3 has 14 residues. CDR3 DNA sequence: TGTGCCAGCAGCTTAGAGTCGGTGAACACTGAAGCTTTCTTT. It specifies CASSLESVNTEAFF.

This sequence joins TRBV7-3 and TRBJ2-1; D gene unclear. CDR3 size: 17 residues. The germline CDR1 and CDR2 sequences are SGHTA and FQGTGA. V was cut by 0 bases and J by 4 bases, with 16 bases left in between. Here the CDR3 reads CASSLTPTDVSYNEQFF. CDR3 coding DNA: TGTGCCAGCAGCTTAACTCCGACCGATGTCTCTTACAATGAGCAGTTCTTC.

This chain uses TRBV28 with TRBJ2-7; D is unclear. The CDR3 consists of 13 residues. V lost 4 bases, J lost 0 bases, and 7 bases lay in between. The germline V gene has CDR1 MDHEN and CDR2 SYDVKM. The CDR3 reads CASSSPLSYEQYF. DNA for the CDR3: TGTGCCAGCAGTTCACCCCTCTCCTACGAGCAGTACTTC.

By share of the sample, this clone is medium-sized. The chain employs TRBV19 and TRBJ1-1; D is unresolved. Trimming left V 1 base short and J 1 base short, with 13 bases between. The germline V gene has CDR1 LNHDA and CDR2 SQIVND (reference sequence). The CDR3 has 16 amino acids. CDR3 sequence: CASSIALGEENTEAFF. The CDR3 DNA sequence: TGTGCCAGTAGTATAGCGTTGGGCGAGGAGAACACTGAAGCTTTCTTT. Complete variable domain (other parts from reference TRBV19 and TRBJ1-1): DGGITQSPKYLFRKEGQNVTLSCEQNLNHDAMYWYRQDPGQGLRLIYYSQIVNDFQKGDIAEGYSVSREKKESFPLTVTSAQKNPTAFYLCASSIALGEENTEAFFGQGTRLTVV.

The rearrangement uses TRBV5-1 and TRBJ2-7, with TRBD2 as a possible D gene (5 bases). This CDR3 has 13 residues. V lost 4 bases and J lost 7, with 15 bases in between. The germline gives CDR1 SGHRS, CDR2 YFSETQ. The DNA of the CDR3 is TGCGCCAGCAGCCTCGAAATAGGCGGGGAGCAGTACTTC. It specifies CASSLEIGGEQYF.

The rearrangement uses TRBV27 and TRBJ2-2; no definite D call. With 0 bases removed from V and 6 bases from J, the gap between germline ends came to 8 bases. Germline assignment: CDR1 MNHEY and CDR2 SMNVEV (reference sequence). The CDR3 has 14 residues. DNA for the CDR3: TGTGCCAGCAGTTTATCCATATGGGCCGGGGAGCTGTTTTTT. This encodes CASSLSIWAGELFF.

This clone was observed once. This rearrangement joins TRBV27 to TRBJ2-1; D perhaps matches TRBD2 (6 bases). The CDR3 covers 18 residues. Germline lookup yields CDR1 MNHEY and CDR2 SMNVEV (reference sequence). V gave up 1 base and J gave up 8 bases, with 24 bases separating them. CDR3 in amino acids: CASSLLLGAGNLGDEQFF. In nucleotides, the CDR3 is TGTGCCAGCAGTTTATTATTGGGAGCGGGTAACCTTGGGGATGAGCAGTTCTTC.

This clone was found once. This chain uses TRBV4-3 with TRBJ1-3; D is undetermined. Germline values: CDR1 LGHNA, CDR2 YSLEER. The CDR3 is made up of 14 amino acids. With 4 bases removed from V and 3 bases from J, the gap between germline ends came to 10 bases. The CDR3 loop reads CASSPTSVGNTIYF. CDR3 nucleotides: TGCGCCAGCAGCCCTACTTCGGTTGGAAACACCATATATTTT.

The V call is TRBV5-8, the J call TRBJ2-7; 12 nucleotides agree with TRBD2. After removal of 2 bases from V and 7 bases from J, the junction contained 7 bases not matched to a gene. The CDR3 consists of 15 residues. Germline V gene sequence: CDR1 SGHTS, CDR2 YDEGEE. CDR3 DNA: TGTGCCAGCAGCTTCCCGACTAGCGGGAGAGGGGAGCAGTACTTC. Residues: CASSFPTSGRGEQYF.

This rearrangement joins TRBV19 to TRBJ2-6, with no clear D. The germline CDR1 and CDR2 sequences are LNHDA and SQIVND (reference sequence). There are 16 residues in the CDR3. The V and J ends lost 0 bases and 4 bases respectively, with 10 bases between them. CDR3 nucleotides: TGTGCCAGTAGTATAGATCTTTTTGGAGGGGCCAACGTCCTGACTTTC. As protein: CASSIDLFGGANVLTF.

V and J are TRBV6-6 and TRBJ2-7, with a tentative D call TRBD2 (6 bases). The V end was cut by 5 bases, the J end by 7 bases, with 18 bases between. The length of the CDR3 is 14 residues. Germline values: CDR1 MNHNY, CDR2 SVGAGI (reference sequence). The CDR3 spells CASSLLNPGDEQYF. The CDR3 region has the DNA TGTGCCAGCAGTCTACTAAATCCGGGAGATGAGCAGTACTTC.

The gene calls are TRBV11-2 and TRBJ1-1; 8 positions agree with TRBD1. The CDR3 is 15 residues long. Germline V gene sequence: CDR1 SGHAT, CDR2 FQNNGV. Trimming took 4 bases from V and 1 from J; bases not matched to a gene: 5. The CDR3 sequence is CASSSTTGGNTEAFF. CDR3 DNA: TGTGCCAGCAGCTCCACTACAGGGGGGAACACTGAAGCTTTCTTT.

V and J are TRBV18 and TRBJ1-2; 7 bases align to TRBD1. CDR1 and CDR2 (germline): KGHSH, LQKENI. V lost 2 bases to trimming and J lost 5 bases; unmatched junction nucleotides: 8. The CDR3 spans 15 residues. The chain's CDR3 is CASSPEGQPTYGYTF. The CDR3 coding sequence is TGTGCCAGCTCACCAGAGGGACAGCCAACGTATGGCTACACCTTC.

This clone has only one observation. This chain joins TRBV5-8 and TRBJ2-7, with D unresolved. V lost 5 bases, J lost 2 bases, and 11 bases lay in between. The CDR3 extends over 13 amino acids. Germline CDR1 is SGHTS and CDR2 is YDEGEE. This CDR3 reads CASRLTSTYEQYF. CDR3 nucleotides: TGTGCCAGCAGACTTACATCGACCTACGAGCAGTACTTC.

V gene TRBV5-1 combines with J gene TRBJ2-7; 8 bases are a match to TRBD1. The CDR3 length is 14 residues. The V gene end was trimmed by 0 bases and the J gene end by 6 bases; junction bases not matched to a gene: 5. Germline-derived CDR1 and CDR2 are SGHRS and YFSETQ. The CDR3: CASSLGTGGGEQYF. The CDR3 DNA reads as TGCGCCAGCAGCTTGGGTACAGGGGGAGGCGAGCAGTACTTC.

The genes are TRBV30 and TRBJ2-7; TRBD1 matches at 11 bases. Germline values: CDR1 GTSNPN, CDR2 SVGIG (reference sequence). The junction had 5 bases not matched to a gene; V was cut back by 4 bases and J by 6 bases. The CDR3 covers 13 residues. DNA of the CDR3: TGTGCCTGGAATTCGGGACAGGGGGGCGAGCAGTACTTC. Translated: CAWNSGQGGEQYF.

The chain carries TRBV6-6 and TRBJ2-7; D not resolved. The CDR3 sequence is 12 residues long. The V gene's germline CDR1 is MNHNY and CDR2 SVGAGI (reference sequence). V was shortened by 1 base and J by 2 bases, with 3 bases between the two germline ends. The CDR3: CASSYLAYEQYF. Here the CDR3 DNA reads TGTGCCAGCAGTTACTTGGCCTACGAGCAGTACTTC.

Only a few counts were recorded for this clone. V usage is TRBV7-8 and J usage is TRBJ2-6; D is unresolved. The CDR3 is 16 amino acids. With 1 base removed from V and 3 bases from J, the gap between germline ends came to 10 bases. The germline V gene encodes CDR1 SGHVS and CDR2 FQNEAQ. The CDR3 DNA is TGTGCCAGCAGCTTAGATCTCCCCCTTGGGGCCAACGTCCTGACTTTC. Translation gives CASSLDLPLGANVLTF.

The rearrangement uses TRBV2 and TRBJ1-6, with TRBD1 identical over 9 bases. The CDR3 is 13 residues long. With 5 bases clipped from V and 10 bases from J, the junction kept 3 bases outside the gene matches. CDR1 is SNHLY and CDR2 is FYNNEI in the germline V gene. The CDR3 coding sequence is TGTGCCAGCAGTTGGGACAGGGACTCACCCCTCCACTTT. Its protein product is CASSWDRDSPLHF.

The V gene is TRBV6-5, the J gene TRBJ2-2, with a weak D call TRBD2 (5 bases). Per the germline V gene, CDR1 is MNHEY and CDR2 is SVGAGI. The CDR3 is made up of 13 amino acids. Trimming took off 8 bases at V and 7 bases at J, with 14 bases between the two ends. The DNA of the CDR3 is TGTGCCAGCGGGAGTTATGGGAACGGGGAGCTGTTTTTT. As protein: CASGSYGNGELFF.

As concerns this clone: One base separates it from a far larger clone, so it is likely a read error. Other DNA sequences within the sample encode an identical CDR3. The chain is built from TRBV5-4 and TRBJ2-5; 9 nucleotides align to TRBD2. The CDR3 has 16 amino acids. Germline CDR1 is SGHNT and CDR2 is YYREEE (reference sequence). V lost 4 bases, J lost 13 bases, and 20 bases stayed unmatched. The CDR3: CASSQDFPLAGGLPYF. CDR3 DNA: TGTGCCAGCAGCCAAGATTTCCCCCTGGCGGGGGGGCTCCCGTACTTC. The full variable domain, its missing parts supplied by reference TRBV5-4 and TRBJ2-5, is ETGVTQSPTHLIKTRGQQVTLRCSSQSGHNTVSWYQQALGQGPQFIFQYYREEENGRGNFPPRFSGLQFPNYSSELNVNALELDDSALYLCASSQDFPLAGGLPYFGPGTRLLVL.

This rearrangement joins TRBV27 to TRBJ2-5; 7 bases line up with TRBD2. CDR3 size: 15 residues. Trimming removed 10 bases from V and 4 bases from J; junction bases left unmatched: 15. The germline V gene encodes CDR1 MNHEY and CDR2 SMNVEV (reference sequence). CDR3 coding DNA: TGTGCCACCGCGAAAATGAGCGGGATATCAGAGACCCAGTACTTC. It is translated as CATAKMSGISETQYF.

The chain is built from TRBV5-4 and TRBJ2-2; D may be TRBD2 (6 bases). CDR3 length: 15 amino acids. CDR1 and CDR2 (germline): SGHNT, YYREEE (reference sequence). Trimming removed 4 bases at V and 0 bases at J, with 10 bases between. Here the CDR3 DNA reads TGTGCCAGCAGCCCCGGGACTCCGAACACCGGGGAGCTGTTTTTT. The encoded protein is CASSPGTPNTGELFF.